The clone carrying this T cell receptor beta chain was seen a handful of times. Original processing notes: The authors estimated nucleated cell counts from reference gene primer amplification. Profiled with immunoSEQ multiplex PCR; TCRdb holds only in-frame clones, not every one. V, J and clone size are those of that table, while D and trimming were read from the DNA. The sample has some 350,000 clones; around 91% are singletons. These data belong to a study of blood T cell repertoires in COVID-19. Study context: There were acute and convalescent COVID-19 samples, and they came from the United States, Italy and Spain. The cDNA or gDNA used as material had been derived from T cells, B-cell-depleted T cells, or PBMCs.

Germline assignment: CDR1 SNHLY and CDR2 FYNNEI. This CDR3 contains 14 residues. V dropped 6 bases and J dropped 7; count of bases not matched to a gene: 6. The J gene is TRBJ2-1, the V gene TRBV2, with 10 bases lining up with TRBD1. The source of this sequence is a woman between 18 and 29 years old who had recovered from COVID-19. The specimen was peripheral blood. The chain's CDR3 is CASSDRGHTNEQFF. The CDR3 coding sequence is TGTGCCAGCAGCGACAGGGGGCACACGAATGAGCAGTTCTTC.